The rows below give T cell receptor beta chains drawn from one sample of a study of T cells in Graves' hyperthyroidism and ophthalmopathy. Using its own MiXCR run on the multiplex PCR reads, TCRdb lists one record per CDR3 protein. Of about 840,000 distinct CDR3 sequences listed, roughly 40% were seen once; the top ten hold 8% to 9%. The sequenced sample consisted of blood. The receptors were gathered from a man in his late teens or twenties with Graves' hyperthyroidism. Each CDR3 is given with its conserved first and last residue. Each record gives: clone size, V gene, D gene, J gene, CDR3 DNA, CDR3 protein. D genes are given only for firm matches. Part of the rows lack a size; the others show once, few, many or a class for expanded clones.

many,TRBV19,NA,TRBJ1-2,TGTGCCAGTAGTATAATCGGCTACACCTTC,CASSIIGYTF
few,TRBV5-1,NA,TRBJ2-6,TGCGCCAGCAGCTTGCGGGGAACGACGCAGTCTGGGGCCAACGTCCTGACTTTC,CASSLRGTTQSGANVLTF
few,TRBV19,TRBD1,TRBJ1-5,TGTGCCAGTAGTATGTCCCCGCGAGGGGGCCAGCCCCAGCATTTT,CASSMSPRGGQPQHF
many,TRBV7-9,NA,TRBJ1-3,TGTGCCAGCAGACACGTCTCTGGAAACACCATATATTTT,CASRHVSGNTIYF
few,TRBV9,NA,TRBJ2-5,TGTGCCAGCAGCGTAGACGGACGGGGCCAAGAGACCCAGTACTTC,CASSVDGRGQETQYF
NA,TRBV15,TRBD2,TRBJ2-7,TGTGCCACCAGCAGACCTTCGGGGGGGAGCTCCTACGAGCAGTACTTC,CATSRPSGGSSYEQYF
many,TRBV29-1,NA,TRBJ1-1,TGCAGCGTTGACCCCGAGATGAACACTGAAGCTTTCTTT,CSVDPEMNTEAFF
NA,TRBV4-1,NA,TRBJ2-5,TGCGCCAGCAGTCTAGAAAGCTGGCGGGAGACCCAGTACTTC,CASSLESWRETQYF
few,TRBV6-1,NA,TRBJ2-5,TGTGCCAGCAGTGCCATTCAGACTGCCGAAGAGACCCAGTACTTC,CASSAIQTAEETQYF
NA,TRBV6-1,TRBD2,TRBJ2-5,TGTGCTTGGGGGGGTTCGGAGACCCAGTACTTC,CAWGGSETQYF
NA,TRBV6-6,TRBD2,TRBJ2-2,TGTGCCAGCAGCCAGGGACTAGTGGACACCGGGGAGCTGTTTTTT,CASSQGLVDTGELFF
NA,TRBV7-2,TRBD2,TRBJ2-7,TGTGCCAGCAGCCTGAGCCAAGCGGGAAGCTCCTACGAGCAGTACTTC,CASSLSQAGSSYEQYF
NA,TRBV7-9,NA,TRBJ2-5,TGTGCCAGCAGCTTTGGGGTAGAAGAGACCCAGTACTTC,CASSFGVEETQYF
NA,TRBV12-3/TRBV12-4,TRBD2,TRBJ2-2,TGTGCCAGCAGTCTAGCGGGAGCTGAGCTGTTTTTT,CASSLAGAELFF
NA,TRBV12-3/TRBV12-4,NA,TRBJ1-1,TGTGCCAGCAGTCCGATGGTCGGTAGCATGAACACTGAAGCTTTCTTT,CASSPMVGSMNTEAFF
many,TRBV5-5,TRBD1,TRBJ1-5,TGTGCCAGCAGCCAAGACAGGGGTGATCAGCCCCAGCATTTT,CASSQDRGDQPQHF
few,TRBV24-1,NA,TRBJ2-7,TGTGCCAGCAGCCCTTTGGACGAGCAGTACTTC,CASSPLDEQYF
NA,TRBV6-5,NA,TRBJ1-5,TGTGCCAGCAGTCCGGCGGGCGAAAAGCCCCAGCATTTT,CASSPAGEKPQHF
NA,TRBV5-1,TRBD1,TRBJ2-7,TGCGCCAGCAGCAGAACAGGGGGCGTCGACGAGCAGTACTTC,CASSRTGGVDEQYF
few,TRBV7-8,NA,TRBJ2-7,TGTGCCAGCAGCTTCGACGCGGGGCAGGTCCCCTACGAGCAGTACTTC,CASSFDAGQVPYEQYF
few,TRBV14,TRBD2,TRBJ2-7,TGTGCCAGCAGCAGGGGACTAGCGGGAGCTGGGTACGAGCAGTACTTC,CASSRGLAGAGYEQYF
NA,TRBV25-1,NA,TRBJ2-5,TGTGCCAGCAGGTCCGGGACACACCAAGAGACCCAGTACTTC,CASRSGTHQETQYF
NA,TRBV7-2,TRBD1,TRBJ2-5,TGTGCCAGCAGCTTCGACAGGGGACACCAAGAGACCCAGTACTTC,CASSFDRGHQETQYF
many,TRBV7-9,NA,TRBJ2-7,TGTGCCAGCAGCCCAACCGCGGGGGCTGAGGAGCAGTACTTC,CASSPTAGAEEQYF
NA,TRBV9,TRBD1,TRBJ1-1,TGTGCCAGCAGCGTAGCGGCAGGGGGCTCTGAAGCTTTCTTT,CASSVAAGGSEAFF
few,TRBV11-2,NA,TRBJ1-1,TGTGCCAGCAGCTTCTGGGCCCGTGGTGTGAACACTGAAGCTTTCTTT,CASSFWARGVNTEAFF
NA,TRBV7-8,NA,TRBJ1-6,TGTGCCAGCAGGGTGGGACGGGATAATTCACCCCTCCACTTT,CASRVGRDNSPLHF
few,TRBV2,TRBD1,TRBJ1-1,TGTGCCAGCAGTTTTGCGACAGGGTGGACTGAAGCTTTCTTT,CASSFATGWTEAFF
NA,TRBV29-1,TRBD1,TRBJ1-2,TGCAGCCTTCAGAGGGGGCCCTATGGCTACACCTTC,CSLQRGPYGYTF
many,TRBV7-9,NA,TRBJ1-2,TGTGCCAGCTCAACCTGGGACCTAGGGCCCTATGGAAGCTACACCTTC,CASSTWDLGPYGSYTF
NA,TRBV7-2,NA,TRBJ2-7,TGTGCCAGCAGCTTAGGAGGTTTTGGAATTAGCGAGCAGTACTTC,CASSLGGFGISEQYF
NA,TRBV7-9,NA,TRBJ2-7,TGTGTCAGCAGCCCACAGGGTCGGTACGAGCAGTACTTC,CVSSPQGRYEQYF